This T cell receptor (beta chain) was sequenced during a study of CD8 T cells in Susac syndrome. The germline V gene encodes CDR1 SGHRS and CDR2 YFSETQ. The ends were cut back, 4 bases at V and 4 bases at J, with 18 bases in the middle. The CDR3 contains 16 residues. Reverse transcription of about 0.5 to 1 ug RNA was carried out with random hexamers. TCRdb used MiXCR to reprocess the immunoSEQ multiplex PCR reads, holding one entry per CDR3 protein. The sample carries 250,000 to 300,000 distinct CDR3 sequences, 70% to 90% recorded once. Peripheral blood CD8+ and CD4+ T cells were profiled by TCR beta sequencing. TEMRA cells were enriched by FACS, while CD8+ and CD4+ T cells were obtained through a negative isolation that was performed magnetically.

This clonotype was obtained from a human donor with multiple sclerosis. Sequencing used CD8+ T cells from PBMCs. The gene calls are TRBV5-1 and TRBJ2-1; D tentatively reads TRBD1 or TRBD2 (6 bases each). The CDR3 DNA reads TGCGCCAGCAGCCCGGGGTTCGGGGGCGAATACAATGAGCAGTTCTTC. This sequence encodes CASSPGFGGEYNEQFF. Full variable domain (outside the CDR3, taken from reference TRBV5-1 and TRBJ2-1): KAGVTQTPRYLIKTRGQQVTLSCSPISGHRSVSWYQQTPGQGLQFLFEYFSETQRNKGNFPGRFSGRQFSNSRSEMNVSTLELGDSALYLCASSPGFGGEYNEQFFGPGTRLTVL.